Following are 24 T cell receptor beta chains from one sample sequenced in a study of T-cell reconstitution after alpha-beta-depleted transplantation in children. Unique molecular identifiers were incorporated into the prepared TCRbeta library. TCRdb re-derived calls from the PCR reads in MiXCR, one entry per CDR3 protein. Counted here are some 500,000 distinct CDR3 sequences, approximately 32% occurring once; the ten biggest clones make up around 2.4%. This specimen was PBMCs from the stem cell graft donor, taken from the stem cell graft. These receptor sequences come from a human donor who donated a stem cell graft to a child with aplastic anemia.

This clonotype came up once. This sequence joins TRBV5-6 and TRBJ2-2, with TRBD1 as a possible D gene (6 bases). Trimming shortened V by 4 bases and J by 4 bases, and 23 bases separated the two germline ends. The CDR3 is 18 residues long. In germline, CDR1 is SGHDT, CDR2 YYEEEE. This CDR3 is CASSPGTIFRGFTGELFF. CDR3 nucleotides: TGTGCCAGCAGCCCCGGGACAATCTTCCGGGGATTCACCGGGGAGCTGTTTTTT.

This rearrangement joins TRBV20-1 to TRBJ2-5, with 10 nucleotides matching TRBD2. The CDR3 is made up of 16 amino acids. Germline V lookup: CDR1 DFQATT, CDR2 SNEGSKA (reference sequence). The J segment lost 2 bases and the V segment lost 0 bases, leaving 6 bases of the junction unmatched. CDR3 DNA sequence: TGCAGTGCTAGAGAGTCGTCACTAGCGGGACAAGAGACCCAGTACTTC. Translating gives CSARESSLAGQETQYF.

This clonotype was seen more than once but under ten times. This chain links TRBV20-1 with TRBJ2-3; 9 bases fit TRBD2. CDR3 size: 15 residues. Per the germline V gene, CDR1 is DFQATT and CDR2 is SNEGSKA (reference sequence). V dropped 2 bases and J dropped 3; count of bases not matched to a gene: 6. DNA of the CDR3: TGCAGTGCTAGACCTCTAGCGGGAACGACAGATACGCAGTATTTT. It yields the protein CSARPLAGTTDTQYF.

The genes are TRBV2 and TRBJ2-1; D perhaps matches TRBD2 (6 bases). Germline V gene lookup returns CDR1 SNHLY and CDR2 FYNNEI. The CDR3 totals 14 residues. V shed 10 bases and J shed 0 bases, with 13 bases lying between them. CDR3 nucleotides: TGTGCCACCGCCCGGGAGAGCTCCTACAATGAGCAGTTCTTC. Its protein product is CATARESSYNEQFF.

The rearrangement joins TRBV12-3 or TRBV12-4 to TRBJ1-4, with D unclear. Trimming removed 8 bases at V and 7 bases at J, with 8 bases between. CDR3 length equals 11 residues. CDR3 sequence reads: CASRLGEKLFF. The CDR3 region has the DNA TGTGCCAGCCGCTTAGGTGAAAAACTGTTTTTT.

This clonotype appeared a few times. The chain carries TRBV10-3 and TRBJ1-1, with TRBD1 matching over 9 bases. V dropped 9 bases and J dropped 4; count of bases not matched to a gene: 6. The CDR3 totals 13 residues. The germline CDR1 and CDR2 sequences are ENHRY and SYGVKD. Written as DNA, the CDR3 is TGTGCCATAAAACCGGGACAGGGCACTGAAGCTTTCTTT. This encodes CAIKPGQGTEAFF.

The J gene is TRBJ2-7, the V gene TRBV7-2, with D hard to call. Germline V lookup: CDR1 SGHTA, CDR2 FQGNSA. The CDR3 spans 14 residues. Trimming removed 5 bases from V and 5 bases from J, with 16 bases in between. This chain's CDR3 is CASSLGEEFHEQYF. The CDR3 nucleotides read TGTGCCAGCAGCCTAGGAGAGGAGTTCCACGAGCAGTACTTC.

The V and J genes are TRBV6-1 and TRBJ1-2, with unresolved D. Trimming stripped 0 bases from V and 8 bases from J, with 4 bases between. This CDR3 spans 11 amino acids. The germline V gene encodes CDR1 MNHNS and CDR2 SASEGT. CDR3 DNA sequence: TGTGCCAGCAGTGAAGCAGTGGGCTACACCTTC. Its protein product is CASSEAVGYTF.

The V and J genes are TRBV6-1 and TRBJ2-5; D is perhaps TRBD2 (6 bases). V lost 6 bases, J lost 5 bases, and 22 bases lay in between. The CDR3 contains 16 residues. Germline CDR1 reads MNHNS; CDR2 reads SASEGT. CDR3 in DNA: TGTGCCAGCAGCCTAAACGTGGGGGGAGGCTCCGAGACCCAGTACTTC. Encoded protein: CASSLNVGGGSETQYF.

This rearrangement joins TRBV4-2 to TRBJ1-5, with TRBD1 matching 7 bases. V dropped 4 bases and J dropped 2; count of bases not matched to a gene: 8. The CDR3 consists of 16 residues. CDR1 LGHNA and CDR2 YNFKEQ come from the germline V gene. As DNA, the CDR3 is TGTGCCAGCAGCCGAGACAGGGAGATTGGCAATCAGCCCCAGCATTTT. This codes for CASSRDREIGNQPQHF.

The chain has TRBV20-1 and TRBJ2-1; D is uncertain. The CDR3 sequence is 12 residues long. CDR1 is DFQATT and CDR2 is SNEGSKA in the germline V gene (reference sequence). The V end lost 6 bases, the J end lost 4 bases, and 10 bases lay between the germline ends. The CDR3 coding sequence is TGCAGTGCCCAGTTTCAATACAATGAGCAGTTCTTC. It specifies CSAQFQYNEQFF.

This clonotype has a count of ten or more. The rearrangement links TRBV6-1 to TRBJ1-3, with D hard to call. V was shortened by 9 bases and J by 0 bases, with 18 bases between the two germline ends. This CDR3 is 16 amino acids long. The germline V gene has CDR1 MNHNS and CDR2 SASEGT. The CDR3 sequence: CASWTIDPSSGNTIYF. The DNA of the CDR3 is TGTGCCAGTTGGACCATCGACCCGAGCTCTGGAAACACCATATATTTT.

This sequence joins TRBV11-1 and TRBJ1-4; perhaps TRBD1 as D (6 bases). V was trimmed by 3 bases and J by 5 bases, leaving 13 bases between them. Germline V gene data show CDR1 as SGHAT and CDR2 as FQDESV (reference sequence). The CDR3 is 15 residues long. The CDR3 DNA reads as TGTGCCAGCAGCTTCTCACAGGGAGGGAATGAAAAACTGTTTTTT. This translates into CASSFSQGGNEKLFF.

This rearrangement joins TRBV5-1 to TRBJ2-1; TRBD2 agrees at 16 bases. The germline gives CDR1 SGHRS, CDR2 YFSETQ. CDR3 length: 17 amino acids. V was clipped by 4 bases and J by 8 bases; unmatched bases: 9. The CDR3 loop is CASSPGTSGRVIDEQFF. CDR3 in DNA: TGCGCCAGCAGCCCCGGGACTAGCGGGAGGGTTATCGATGAGCAGTTCTTC. Variable domain in full (rest from reference TRBV5-1 and TRBJ2-1): KAGVTQTPRYLIKTRGQQVTLSCSPISGHRSVSWYQQTPGQGLQFLFEYFSETQRNKGNFPGRFSGRQFSNSRSEMNVSTLELGDSALYLCASSPGTSGRVIDEQFFGPGTRLTVL.

The chain joins TRBV24-1 to TRBJ2-7; a possible D gene is TRBD1 (5 bases). In germline, CDR1 is KGHDR, CDR2 SFDVKD. CDR3 size: 12 residues. The V gene lost 4 bases and the J gene lost 8 bases, with 11 bases spanning the gap. CDR3 nucleotides: TGTGCCACCAGTGACCCAAACAGGAAGCAGTACTTC. Protein: CATSDPNRKQYF.

This rearrangement joins TRBV7-9 to TRBJ2-7; TRBD2 agrees at 9 bases. Germline V CDR1 and CDR2: SEHNR, FQNEAQ (reference sequence). The CDR3 contains 17 residues. V was pared by 3 bases and J by 1 base, with 10 bases of the junction left unmatched. The DNA of the CDR3 is TGTGCCAGCAGCTTTCCCCCTAGCGGGATATATTCCTACGAGCAGTACTTC. Amino acid sequence: CASSFPPSGIYSYEQYF.

The chain carries TRBV29-1 and TRBJ2-4; unclear D gene. Germline V CDR1 and CDR2: SQVTM, ANQGSEA. This CDR3 contains 13 residues. V lost 7 bases and J lost 0, with 10 bases in between. CDR3 region: CSGLLLAKNIQYF. In nucleotides, the CDR3 is TGCAGCGGCCTATTACTAGCCAAAAACATTCAGTACTTC. The complete variable domain, with remaining parts taken from reference TRBV29-1 and TRBJ2-4, reads SAVISQKPSRDICQRGTSLTIQCQVDSQVTMMFWYRQQPGQSLTLIATANQGSEATYESGFVIDKFPISRPNLTFSTLTVSNMSPEDSSIYLCSGLLLAKNIQYFGAGTRLSVL.

This chain joins TRBV29-1 and TRBJ2-1; 8 bases line up with TRBD1. CDR1 and CDR2 (germline): SQVTM, ANQGSEA. V lost 4 bases, J lost 6 bases, and 5 bases stayed unmatched. CDR3 length: 13 amino acids. The CDR3 spells CSVGGRGLNEQFF. CDR3 coding DNA: TGCAGCGTTGGTGGCAGGGGGCTCAATGAGCAGTTCTTC.

This sequence joins TRBV7-9 and TRBJ2-3; unclear D gene. V lost 5 bases, J lost 0 bases, and 18 bases lay in between. The CDR3 is 17 residues long. From germline, CDR1 is SEHNR and CDR2 FQNEAQ (reference sequence). The CDR3 DNA reads as TGTGCCAGCAGCCCGCGACGGCCGATCTCTAGCACAGATACGCAGTATTTT. It codes for CASSPRRPISSTDTQYF.

This clonotype was picked up a small number of times. V is TRBV30 and J is TRBJ1-2; D unresolved. The germline V and J ends were trimmed by 4 bases and 8 bases, with 14 bases remaining between them. CDR1 and CDR2 from the germline V gene are GTSNPN and SVGIG (reference sequence). CDR3 length: 12 amino acids. The CDR3 region is CAWIRPHGGYTF. In DNA form, the CDR3 reads TGTGCCTGGATCCGTCCCCATGGAGGCTACACCTTC. Full variable domain (missing parts from reference TRBV30 and TRBJ1-2): SQTIHQWPATLVQPVGSPLSLECTVEGTSNPNLYWYRQAAGRGLQLLFYSVGIGQISSEVPQNLSASRPQDRQFILSSKKLLLSDSGFYLCAWIRPHGGYTFGSGTRLTVV.

Only a few counts were recorded for this clonotype. The chain is built from TRBV7-9 and TRBJ1-5; D not certain. CDR3 length: 14 residues. With 5 bases removed from V and 3 bases from J, the gap between germline ends came to 11 bases. Germline assignment: CDR1 SEHNR and CDR2 FQNEAQ (reference sequence). Written as DNA, the CDR3 is TGTGCCAGCAGCCGAGACATCCTCAATCAGCCCCAGCATTTT. This gives the protein CASSRDILNQPQHF.

This clonotype was found a few times. This chain connects TRBV3-1 to TRBJ1-2; D not certain. The CDR3 totals 16 residues. Deletions cut 2 bases from V and 6 bases from J, with 19 bases between. Germline assignment: CDR1 LGHDT and CDR2 YNNKEL (reference sequence). CDR3 coding DNA: TGTGCCAGCAGCCAACGGTCCCCTCAAGGGAATGATGGCTACACCTTC. Its protein is CASSQRSPQGNDGYTF.

This clonotype was detected only a few times. This sequence joins TRBV14 and TRBJ1-2, with 7 bases aligning to TRBD1. J was trimmed by 0 bases and V by 8 bases; bases with no gene match: 3. Germline-derived CDR1 and CDR2 are SGHDN and FVKESK. The CDR3 length is 13 residues. CDR3 loop: CASAGQANYGYTF. In DNA, the CDR3 is TGTGCCAGCGCAGGACAGGCTAACTATGGCTACACCTTC.

There are a few counts of this clonotype. The chain is built from TRBV12-3 or TRBV12-4 and TRBJ2-3; D is unresolved. The CDR3 loop spans 13 amino acids. Deletions cut 8 bases from V and 1 base from J, with 10 bases between. The CDR3 coding sequence is TGTGCCAGCGCTGCCTGGCGCACAGATACGCAGTATTTT. Its protein is CASAAWRTDTQYF.